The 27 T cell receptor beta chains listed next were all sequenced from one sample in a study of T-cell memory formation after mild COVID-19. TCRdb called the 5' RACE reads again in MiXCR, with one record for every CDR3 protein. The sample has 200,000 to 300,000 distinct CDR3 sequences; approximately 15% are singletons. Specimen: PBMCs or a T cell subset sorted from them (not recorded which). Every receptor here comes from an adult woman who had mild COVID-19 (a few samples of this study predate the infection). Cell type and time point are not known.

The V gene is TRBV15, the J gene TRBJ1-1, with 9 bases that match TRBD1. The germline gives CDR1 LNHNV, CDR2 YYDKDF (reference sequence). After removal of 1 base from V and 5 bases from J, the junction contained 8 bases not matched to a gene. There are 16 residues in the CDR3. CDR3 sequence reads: CATSRGTGVGRTEAFF. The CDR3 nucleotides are TGTGCCACCAGCAGAGGGACAGGGGTAGGGAGAACTGAAGCTTTCTTT.

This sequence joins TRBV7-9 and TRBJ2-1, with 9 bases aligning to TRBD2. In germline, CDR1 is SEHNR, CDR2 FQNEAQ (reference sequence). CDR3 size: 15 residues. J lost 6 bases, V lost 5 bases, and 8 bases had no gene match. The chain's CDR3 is CASSQQAGGLNEQFF. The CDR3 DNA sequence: TGTGCCAGCAGCCAGCAAGCGGGGGGACTCAATGAGCAGTTCTTC.

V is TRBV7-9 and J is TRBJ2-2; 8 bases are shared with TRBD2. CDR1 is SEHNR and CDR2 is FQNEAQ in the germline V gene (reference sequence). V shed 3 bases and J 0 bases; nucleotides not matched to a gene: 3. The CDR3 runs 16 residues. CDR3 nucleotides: TGTGCCAGCAGCTTTAGCGGGGCCGCGAACACCGGGGAGCTGTTTTTT. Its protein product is CASSFSGAANTGELFF.

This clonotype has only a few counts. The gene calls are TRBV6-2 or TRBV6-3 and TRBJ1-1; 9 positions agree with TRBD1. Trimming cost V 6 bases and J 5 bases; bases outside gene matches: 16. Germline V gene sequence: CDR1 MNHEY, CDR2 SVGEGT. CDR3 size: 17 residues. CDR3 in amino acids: CASRYPGQGLWATEAFF. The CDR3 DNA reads TGTGCCAGCAGATACCCGGGACAGGGACTTTGGGCGACTGAAGCTTTCTTT.

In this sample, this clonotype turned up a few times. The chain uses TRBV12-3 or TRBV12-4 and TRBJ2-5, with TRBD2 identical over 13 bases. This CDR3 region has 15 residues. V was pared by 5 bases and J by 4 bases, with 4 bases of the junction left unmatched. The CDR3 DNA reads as TGTGCCAGCAGTACACGACTAGCGGGGGGAGAGACCCAGTACTTC. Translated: CASSTRLAGGETQYF.

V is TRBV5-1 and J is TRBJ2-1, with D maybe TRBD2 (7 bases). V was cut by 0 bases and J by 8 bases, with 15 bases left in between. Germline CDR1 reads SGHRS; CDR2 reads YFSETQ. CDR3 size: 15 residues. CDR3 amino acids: CASSLEAGAFHEQFF. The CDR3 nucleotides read TGCGCCAGCAGCTTGGAGGCGGGGGCCTTCCATGAGCAGTTCTTC. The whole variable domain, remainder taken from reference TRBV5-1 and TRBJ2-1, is KAGVTQTPRYLIKTRGQQVTLSCSPISGHRSVSWYQQTPGQGLQFLFEYFSETQRNKGNFPGRFSGRQFSNSRSEMNVSTLELGDSALYLCASSLEAGAFHEQFFGPGTRLTVL.

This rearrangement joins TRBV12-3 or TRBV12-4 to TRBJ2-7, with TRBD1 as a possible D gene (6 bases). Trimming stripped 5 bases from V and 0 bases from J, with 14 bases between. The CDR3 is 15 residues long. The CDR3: CASSRGQTSSYEQYF. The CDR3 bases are TGTGCCAGCAGTCGAGGACAGACCAGCTCCTACGAGCAGTACTTC.

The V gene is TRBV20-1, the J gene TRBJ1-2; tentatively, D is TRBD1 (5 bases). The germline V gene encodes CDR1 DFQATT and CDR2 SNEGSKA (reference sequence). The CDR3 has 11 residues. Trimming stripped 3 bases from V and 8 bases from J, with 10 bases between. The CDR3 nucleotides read TGCAGTGCTAGTAAGGGGCAAGGCTACACCTTC. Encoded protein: CSASKGQGYTF.

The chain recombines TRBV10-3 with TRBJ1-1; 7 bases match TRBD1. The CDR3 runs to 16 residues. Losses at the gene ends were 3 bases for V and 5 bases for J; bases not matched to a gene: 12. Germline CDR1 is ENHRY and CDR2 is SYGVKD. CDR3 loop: CAISDPRGGTSTEAFF. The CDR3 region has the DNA TGTGCCATCAGTGACCCCAGGGGGGGGACTTCGACTGAAGCTTTCTTT.

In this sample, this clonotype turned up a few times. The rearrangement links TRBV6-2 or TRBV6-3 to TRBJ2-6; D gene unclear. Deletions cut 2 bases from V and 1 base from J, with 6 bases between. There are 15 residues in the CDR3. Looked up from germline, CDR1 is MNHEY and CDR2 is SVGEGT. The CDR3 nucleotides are TGTGCCAGCAGTTACGACGGGTCTGGGGCCAACGTCCTGACTTTC. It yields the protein CASSYDGSGANVLTF.

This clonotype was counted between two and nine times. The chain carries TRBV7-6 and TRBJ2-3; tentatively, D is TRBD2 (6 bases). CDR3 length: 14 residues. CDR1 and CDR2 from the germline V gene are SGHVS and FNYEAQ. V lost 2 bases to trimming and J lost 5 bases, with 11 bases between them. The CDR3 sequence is CASSLKTREDTQYF. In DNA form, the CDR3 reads TGTGCCAGCAGCTTAAAGACTAGGGAAGATACGCAGTATTTT.

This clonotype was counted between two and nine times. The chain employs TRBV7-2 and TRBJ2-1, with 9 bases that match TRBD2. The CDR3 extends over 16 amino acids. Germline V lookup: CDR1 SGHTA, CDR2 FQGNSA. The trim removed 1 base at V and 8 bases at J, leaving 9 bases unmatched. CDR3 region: CASSLVSRGGLDEQFF. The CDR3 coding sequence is TGTGCCAGCAGCTTAGTGTCGCGGGGGGGCCTAGATGAGCAGTTCTTC. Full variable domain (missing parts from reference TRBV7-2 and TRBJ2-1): GAGVSQSPSNKVTEKGKDVELRCDPISGHTALYWYRQSLGQGLEFLIYFQGNSAPDKSGLPSDRFSAERTGGSVSTLTIQRTQQEDSAVYLCASSLVSRGGLDEQFFGPGTRLTVL.

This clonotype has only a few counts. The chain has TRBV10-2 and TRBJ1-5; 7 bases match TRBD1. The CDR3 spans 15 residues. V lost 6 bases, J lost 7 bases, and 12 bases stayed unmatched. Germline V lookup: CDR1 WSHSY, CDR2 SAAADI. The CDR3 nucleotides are TGCGCCAGCAGGGGTGACGGGCAGGGGGGCCAGCCCCAGCATTTT. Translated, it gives CASRGDGQGGQPQHF.

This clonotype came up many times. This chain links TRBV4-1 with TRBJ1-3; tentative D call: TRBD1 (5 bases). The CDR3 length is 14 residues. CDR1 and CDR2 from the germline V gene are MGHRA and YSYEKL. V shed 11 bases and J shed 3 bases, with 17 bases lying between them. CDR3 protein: CASKESGFGNTIYF. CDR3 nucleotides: TGCGCCTCTAAAGAGTCAGGGTTTGGAAACACCATATATTTT.

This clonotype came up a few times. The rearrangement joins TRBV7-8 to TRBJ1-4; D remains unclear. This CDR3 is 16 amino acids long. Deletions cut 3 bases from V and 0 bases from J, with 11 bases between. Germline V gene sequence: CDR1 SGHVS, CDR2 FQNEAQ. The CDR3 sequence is CASSFYRFATNEKLFF. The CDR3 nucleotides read TGTGCCAGCAGCTTTTACCGTTTTGCAACTAATGAAAAACTGTTTTTT.

CDR3 in amino acids: CASTPQGPTDTQYF. The DNA of the CDR3 is TGCGCCAGCACCCCTCAGGGACCCACAGATACGCAGTATTTT. The chain recombines TRBV5-1 with TRBJ2-3; D assignment may be TRBD1 or TRBD2 (5 bases each). The germline CDR1 and CDR2 sequences are SGHRS and YFSETQ. The CDR3 length is 14 residues. V gave up 6 bases and J gave up 2 bases, with 13 bases separating them.

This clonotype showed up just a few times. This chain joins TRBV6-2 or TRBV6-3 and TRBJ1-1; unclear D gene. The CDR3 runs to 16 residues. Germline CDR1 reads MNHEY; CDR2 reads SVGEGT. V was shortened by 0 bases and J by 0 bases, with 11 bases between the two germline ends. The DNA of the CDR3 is TGTGCCAGCAGTTACTCGGCCAGCTCCATGAACACTGAAGCTTTCTTT. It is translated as CASSYSASSMNTEAFF.

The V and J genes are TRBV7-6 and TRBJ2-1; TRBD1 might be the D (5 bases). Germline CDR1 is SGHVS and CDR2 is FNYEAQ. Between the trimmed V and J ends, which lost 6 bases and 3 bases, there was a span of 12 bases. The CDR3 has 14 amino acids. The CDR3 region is CASSPGLLYNEQFF. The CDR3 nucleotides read TGTGCCAGCAGTCCAGGGCTACTCTACAATGAGCAGTTCTTC.

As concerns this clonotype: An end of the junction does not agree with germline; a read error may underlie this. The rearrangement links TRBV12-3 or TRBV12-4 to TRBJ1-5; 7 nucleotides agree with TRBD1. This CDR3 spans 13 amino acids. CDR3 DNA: TGTGCCAGCAGTAGACAGGGAAATCAGCCCCAGAATTTT. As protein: CASSRQGNQPQNF.

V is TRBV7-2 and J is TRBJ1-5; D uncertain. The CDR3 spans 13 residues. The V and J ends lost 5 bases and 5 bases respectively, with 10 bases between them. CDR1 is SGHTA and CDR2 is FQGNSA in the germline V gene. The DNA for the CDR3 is TGTGCCAGCAGCCCTTCCAACGATCAGCCCCAGCATTTT. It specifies CASSPSNDQPQHF.

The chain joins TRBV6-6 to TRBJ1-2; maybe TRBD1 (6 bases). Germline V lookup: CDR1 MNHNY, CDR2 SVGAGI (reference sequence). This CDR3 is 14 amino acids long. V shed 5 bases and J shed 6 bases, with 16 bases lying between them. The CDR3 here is CASSPSHGGDGYTF. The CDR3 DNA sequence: TGTGCCAGCAGTCCGTCCCATGGGGGCGATGGCTACACCTTC.

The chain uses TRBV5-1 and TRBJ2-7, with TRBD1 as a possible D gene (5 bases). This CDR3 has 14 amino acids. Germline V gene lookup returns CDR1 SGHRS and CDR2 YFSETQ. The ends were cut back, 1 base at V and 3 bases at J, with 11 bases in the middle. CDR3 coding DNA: TGCGCCAGCAGCTTGAGGGGAATCATCTACGAGCAGTACTTC. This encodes CASSLRGIIYEQYF.

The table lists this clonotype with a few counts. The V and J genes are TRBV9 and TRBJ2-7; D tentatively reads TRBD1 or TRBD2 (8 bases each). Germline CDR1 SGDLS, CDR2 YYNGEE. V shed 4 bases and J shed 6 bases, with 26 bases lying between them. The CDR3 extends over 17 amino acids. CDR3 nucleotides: TGTGCCAGCAGCCGGGACAGGAGTAGTATCGGGGGGGTCGAGCAGTACTTC. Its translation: CASSRDRSSIGGVEQYF.

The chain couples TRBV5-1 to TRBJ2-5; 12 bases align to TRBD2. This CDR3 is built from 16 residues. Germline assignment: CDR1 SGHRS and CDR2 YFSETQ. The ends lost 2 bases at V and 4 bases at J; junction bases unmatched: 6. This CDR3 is CASSFQLAGGGETQYF. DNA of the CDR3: TGCGCCAGCAGCTTTCAACTAGCGGGGGGCGGAGAGACCCAGTACTTC. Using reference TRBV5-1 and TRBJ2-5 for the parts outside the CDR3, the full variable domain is KAGVTQTPRYLIKTRGQQVTLSCSPISGHRSVSWYQQTPGQGLQFLFEYFSETQRNKGNFPGRFSGRQFSNSRSEMNVSTLELGDSALYLCASSFQLAGGGETQYFGPGTRLLVL.

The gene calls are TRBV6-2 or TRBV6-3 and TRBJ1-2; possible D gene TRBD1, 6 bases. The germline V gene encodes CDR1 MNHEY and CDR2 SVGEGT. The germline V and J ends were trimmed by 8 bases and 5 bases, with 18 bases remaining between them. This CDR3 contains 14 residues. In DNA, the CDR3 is TGTGCCAGCCTTCTCGAGGAGGGACATTATGGCTACACCTTC. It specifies CASLLEEGHYGYTF.

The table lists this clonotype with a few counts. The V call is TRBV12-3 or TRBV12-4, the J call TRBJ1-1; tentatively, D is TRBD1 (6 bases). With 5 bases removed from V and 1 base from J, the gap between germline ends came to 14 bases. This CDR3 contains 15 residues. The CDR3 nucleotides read TGTGCCAGCAGTCCCGGTATACAGGGGAACACTGAAGCTTTCTTT. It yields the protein CASSPGIQGNTEAFF.

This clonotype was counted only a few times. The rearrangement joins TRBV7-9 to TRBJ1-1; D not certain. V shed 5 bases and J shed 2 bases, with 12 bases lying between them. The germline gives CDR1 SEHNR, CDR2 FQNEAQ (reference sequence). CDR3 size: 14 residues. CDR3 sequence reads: CASSPVGVNTEAFF. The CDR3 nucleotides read TGTGCCAGCAGCCCGGTTGGAGTAAACACTGAAGCTTTCTTT.